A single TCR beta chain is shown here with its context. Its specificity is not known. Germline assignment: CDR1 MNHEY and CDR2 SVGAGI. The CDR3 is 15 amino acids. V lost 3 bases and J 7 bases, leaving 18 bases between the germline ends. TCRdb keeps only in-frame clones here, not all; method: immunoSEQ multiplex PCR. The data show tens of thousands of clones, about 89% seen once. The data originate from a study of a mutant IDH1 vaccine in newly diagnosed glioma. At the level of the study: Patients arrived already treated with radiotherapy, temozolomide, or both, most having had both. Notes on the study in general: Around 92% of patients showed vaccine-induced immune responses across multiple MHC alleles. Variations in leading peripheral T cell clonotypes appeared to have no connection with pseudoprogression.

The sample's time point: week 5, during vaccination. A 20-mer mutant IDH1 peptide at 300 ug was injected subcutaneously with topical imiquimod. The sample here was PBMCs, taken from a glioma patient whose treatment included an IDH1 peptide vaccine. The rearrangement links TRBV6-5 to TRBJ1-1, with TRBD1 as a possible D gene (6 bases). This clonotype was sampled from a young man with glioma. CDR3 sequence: CASSYLQGSSYEAFF. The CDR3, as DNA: TGTGCCAGCAGTTATCTACAGGGCTCCTCTTATGAAGCTTTCTTT.